Each of the 8 T cell receptor beta chains below was sequenced from the same sample in a study of CD8 T cells in Susac syndrome. Random hexamers primed reverse transcription of about 0.5 to 1 ug RNA. TCRdb processed the immunoSEQ multiplex PCR reads anew with MiXCR; each CDR3 protein has one entry. The sample has about 300,000 distinct CDR3 sequences; 70% to 90% are singletons. Sequencing was performed on CD8+ T cells from PBMCs. All receptors come from a human donor with multiple sclerosis.

This sequence joins TRBV5-4 and TRBJ2-5; a possible D gene is TRBD2 (6 bases). V lost 1 base, J lost 5 bases, and 9 bases lay in between. Germline V CDR1 and CDR2: SGHNT, YYREEE (reference sequence). The CDR3 contains 13 residues. In DNA, the CDR3 is TGTGCCAGCAGCTTGAGGGGAGGTGAGACCCAGTACTTC. This encodes CASSLRGGETQYF. Full variable domain (missing parts from reference TRBV5-4 and TRBJ2-5): ETGVTQSPTHLIKTRGQQVTLRCSSQSGHNTVSWYQQALGQGPQFIFQYYREEENGRGNFPPRFSGLQFPNYSSELNVNALELDDSALYLCASSLRGGETQYFGPGTRLLVL.

The chain couples TRBV3-1 to TRBJ1-5; maybe TRBD1 (5 bases). Between the trimmed V and J ends, which lost 0 bases and 3 bases, there was a span of 12 bases. CDR3 length equals 16 residues. CDR1 is LGHDT and CDR2 is YNNKEL in the germline V gene (reference sequence). The CDR3 spells CASSQDSGRPNQPQHF. CDR3 nucleotides: TGTGCCAGCAGCCAAGATTCGGGACGGCCCAATCAGCCCCAGCATTTT.

The V and J genes are TRBV20-1 and TRBJ1-1; the match to TRBD1 covers 9 bases. CDR1 is DFQATT and CDR2 is SNEGSKA in the germline V gene (reference sequence). The CDR3 runs to 17 residues. V trimming: 6 bases; J trimming: 6 bases; junction bases outside the gene matches: 20. The CDR3 region is CSAPRTGEVEGWAEAFF. In DNA form, the CDR3 reads TGCAGTGCGCCAAGGACAGGGGAAGTCGAGGGCTGGGCTGAAGCTTTCTTT.

This rearrangement joins TRBV6-2 or TRBV6-3 to TRBJ2-1; 8 nucleotides agree with TRBD2. Germline lookup yields CDR1 MNHEY and CDR2 SVGEGT. Unmatched junction bases numbered 3, after V lost 5 bases and J lost 3 bases. The CDR3 contains 14 residues. CDR3 sequence: CASSETSDYNEQFF. The CDR3 bases are TGTGCCAGCAGTGAGACTAGCGACTACAATGAGCAGTTCTTC.

The V gene is TRBV11-2, the J gene TRBJ2-7; 7 nucleotides agree with TRBD2. This CDR3 spans 14 amino acids. With 3 bases clipped from V and 3 bases from J, the junction kept 5 bases outside the gene matches. Germline assignment: CDR1 SGHAT and CDR2 FQNNGV. The CDR3 DNA follows: TGTGCCAGCAGCTTTTGGGGGGGGAACTACGAGCAGTACTTC. This sequence encodes CASSFWGGNYEQYF.

The V call is TRBV24-1, the J call TRBJ2-7; D is perhaps TRBD1 (6 bases). This CDR3 comprises 13 residues. The germline V gene encodes CDR1 KGHDR and CDR2 SFDVKD. Deletions cut 7 bases from V and 3 bases from J, with 12 bases between. CDR3 residues: CATRDSRNYEQYF. CDR3 coding DNA: TGTGCCACCAGGGACAGTCGGAACTACGAGCAGTACTTC.

This clonotype came up once. V and J are TRBV28 and TRBJ2-5; D is unresolved. Germline CDR1 MDHEN, CDR2 SYDVKM. The CDR3 totals 17 residues. V gave up 2 bases and J gave up 1 base, with 17 bases separating them. CDR3 DNA sequence: TGTGCCAGCAGTTTACCGCTCATAAGGACCCTCCAAGAGACCCAGTACTTC. Encoded protein: CASSLPLIRTLQETQYF.

This clonotype has only one observation. This chain links TRBV10-1 with TRBJ2-1; 7 nucleotides agree with TRBD1. The V gene's germline CDR1 is WNHNN and CDR2 SYGVQD (reference sequence). V lost 6 bases and J lost 4; bases outside the gene matches: 9. The CDR3 extends over 15 amino acids. In DNA, the CDR3 is TGCGCCAGCAGCGCCGGGACAGCGATTTACAATGAGCAGTTCTTC. Protein product: CASSAGTAIYNEQFF.